This T cell receptor (beta chain) was sequenced for a study of neurological immune-mediated disorders. V was trimmed by 0 bases and J by 6 bases, leaving 16 bases between them. From germline, CDR1 is SGDLS and CDR2 YYNGEE. The CDR3 is 16 residues long. The study, taken as a whole, reports: Private repertoires in all groups were suggested by the absence of shared CDR3 amino acid sequences among expanded clones across subjects.

As for the cDNA, it was generated by 5'RACE with 10-nucleotide random UMIs. TCRdb independently ran MiXCR on the 5' RACE reads; one entry per CDR3 protein. Of around 20,000 distinct CDR3 sequences in the sample, about 13% were seen once. This clonotype was seen a few times. As yet, its antigen is unknown. J is TRBJ2-1 and V is TRBV9; tentatively, D is TRBD1 (5 bases). The sample consisted of PBMCs. The TCR sequence derives from a woman aged 55 to 70 with HTLV-1-associated myelopathy (HAM/TSP). CDR3 coding DNA: TGTGCCAGCAGCGTAGCTACCTCGACAGCAAGCAATGAGCAGTTCTTC. Amino acid sequence: CASSVATSTASNEQFF. Full variable domain (rest looked up from reference TRBV9 and TRBJ2-1): DSGVTQTPKHLITATGQRVTLRCSPRSGDLSVYWYQQSLDQGLQFLIQYYNGEERAKGNILERFSAQQFPDLHSELNLSSLELGDSALYFCASSVATSTASNEQFFGPGTRLTVL.